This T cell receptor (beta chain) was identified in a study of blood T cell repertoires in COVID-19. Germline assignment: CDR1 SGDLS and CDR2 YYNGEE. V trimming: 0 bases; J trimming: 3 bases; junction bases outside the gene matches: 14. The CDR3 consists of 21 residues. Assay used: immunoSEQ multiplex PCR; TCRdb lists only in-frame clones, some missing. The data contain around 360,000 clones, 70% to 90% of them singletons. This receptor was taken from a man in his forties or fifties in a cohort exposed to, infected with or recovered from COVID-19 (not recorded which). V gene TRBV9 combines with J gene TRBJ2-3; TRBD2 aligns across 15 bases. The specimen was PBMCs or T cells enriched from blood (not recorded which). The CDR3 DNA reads TGTGCCAGCAGCGTAGACTGGGGGGGACTAGCGGGAGGAGGTTCTACAGATACGCAGTATTTT. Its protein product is CASSVDWGGLAGGGSTDTQYF.